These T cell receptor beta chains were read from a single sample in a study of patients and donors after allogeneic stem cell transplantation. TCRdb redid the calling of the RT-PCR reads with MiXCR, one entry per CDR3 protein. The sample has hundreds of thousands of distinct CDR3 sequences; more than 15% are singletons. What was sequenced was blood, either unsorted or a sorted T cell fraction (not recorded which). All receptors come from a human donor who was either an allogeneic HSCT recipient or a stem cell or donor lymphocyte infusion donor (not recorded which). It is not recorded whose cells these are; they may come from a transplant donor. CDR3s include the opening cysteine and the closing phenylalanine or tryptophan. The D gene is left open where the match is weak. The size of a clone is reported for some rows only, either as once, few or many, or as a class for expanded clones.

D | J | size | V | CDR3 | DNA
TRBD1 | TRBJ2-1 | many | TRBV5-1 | CASSLGQGYNEQFF | TGCGCCAGCAGCTTGGGACAGGGTTACAATGAGCAGTTCTTC
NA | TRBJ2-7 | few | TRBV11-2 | CASSLGGIGKEQYF | TGTGCCAGCAGCTTAGGCGGGATAGGGAAGGAGCAGTACTTC
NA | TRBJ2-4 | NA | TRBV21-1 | CASSKGLTGGPMSIQYF | TGTGCCAGCAGCAAAGGACTGACGGGAGGGCCTATGTCGATTCAGTACTTC
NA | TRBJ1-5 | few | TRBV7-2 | CASSYGTPSNQPQHF | TGTGCCAGCAGCTACGGGACCCCTAGCAATCAGCCCCAGCATTTT
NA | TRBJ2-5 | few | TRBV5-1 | CASSLPVGLLQETQYF | TGCGCCAGCAGCCTGCCGGTTGGACTCCTTCAAGAGACCCAGTACTTC
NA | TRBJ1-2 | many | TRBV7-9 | CASSKIQDRSSF | TGTGCCAGCAGCAAGATTCAAGACAGGAGCAGCTTC
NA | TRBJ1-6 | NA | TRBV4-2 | CASSQEDSPLHF | TGTGCCAGCAGCCAAGAAGACTCACCCCTCCACTTT
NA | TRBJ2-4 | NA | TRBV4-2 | CASSQGGGVTAKNIQYF | TGTGCCAGCAGCCAAGGGGGAGGAGTGACGGCCAAAAACATTCAGTACTTC
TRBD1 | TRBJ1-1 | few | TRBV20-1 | CSAQGGGTEAFF | TGCAGTGCCCAGGGGGGGGGAACTGAAGCTTTCTTT
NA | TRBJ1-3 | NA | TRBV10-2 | CAARGNTIYF | TGCGCCGCCCGTGGGAACACCATATATTTT
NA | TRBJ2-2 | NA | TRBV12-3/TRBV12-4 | CASSSILARAGELFF | TGTGCCAGCAGTTCCATCTTAGCGAGAGCGGGGGAGCTGTTTTTT
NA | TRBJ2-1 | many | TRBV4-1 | CASSQAQAGNNEQFF | TGCGCCAGCAGCCAAGCTCAAGCCGGAAACAATGAGCAGTTCTTC
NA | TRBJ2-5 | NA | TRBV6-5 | CASSSVLGETQYF | TGTGCCAGCAGTTCCGTGCTCGGAGAGACCCAGTACTTC
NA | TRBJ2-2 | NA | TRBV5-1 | CASQPTGGTGELFF | TGCGCCAGCCAACCGACAGGAGGGACCGGGGAGCTGTTTTTT
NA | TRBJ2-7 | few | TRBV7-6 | CASSLGAKSYEQYF | TGTGCCAGCAGCTTAGGGGCCAAATCCTACGAGCAGTACTTC
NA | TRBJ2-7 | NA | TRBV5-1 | CASSLEWTYEQYF | TGCGCCAGCAGCTTGGAGTGGACCTACGAGCAGTACTTC
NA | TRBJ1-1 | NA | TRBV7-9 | CASSSRLENTEAFF | TGTGCCAGCAGCTCGCGCCTAGAGAACACTGAAGCTTTCTTT
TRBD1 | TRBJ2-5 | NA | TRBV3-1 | CASRPATGARTQYF | TGTGCCAGCAGGCCCGCAACAGGGGCCAGGACCCAGTACTTC
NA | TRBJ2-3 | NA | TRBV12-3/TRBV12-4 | CASSAVSFWGTQYF | TGTGCCAGCAGTGCGGTCTCTTTTTGGGGTACGCAGTATTTT
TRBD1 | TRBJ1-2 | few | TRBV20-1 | CSAPSNQGAARGYTF | TGCAGTGCTCCTTCAAACCAGGGGGCTGCTCGTGGCTACACCTTC